This TCR beta chain appears in the sequencing data of a study of technical replicates of blood from four donors. The table came from immunoSEQ multiplex PCR; TCRdb's copy has only in-frame clones and leaves some out. Of 70,000 to 95,000 clones in the sample, 90% to 95% were seen once. CDR3 length: 15 amino acids. Trimming took 5 bases from V and 3 from J; bases not matched to a gene: 5. Germline CDR1 is SGHAT and CDR2 is FQDESV (reference sequence). The receptor's source is a human donor in good health. The sample taken for sequencing was T cells isolated from PBMCs. The rearrangement links TRBV11-1 to TRBJ2-7, with 12 bases identical to TRBD2. CDR3 nucleotide sequence: TGTGCCAGCAGCCTAACTAGCGGGAGGTACTACGAGCAGTACTTC. Residues: CASSLTSGRYYEQYF.